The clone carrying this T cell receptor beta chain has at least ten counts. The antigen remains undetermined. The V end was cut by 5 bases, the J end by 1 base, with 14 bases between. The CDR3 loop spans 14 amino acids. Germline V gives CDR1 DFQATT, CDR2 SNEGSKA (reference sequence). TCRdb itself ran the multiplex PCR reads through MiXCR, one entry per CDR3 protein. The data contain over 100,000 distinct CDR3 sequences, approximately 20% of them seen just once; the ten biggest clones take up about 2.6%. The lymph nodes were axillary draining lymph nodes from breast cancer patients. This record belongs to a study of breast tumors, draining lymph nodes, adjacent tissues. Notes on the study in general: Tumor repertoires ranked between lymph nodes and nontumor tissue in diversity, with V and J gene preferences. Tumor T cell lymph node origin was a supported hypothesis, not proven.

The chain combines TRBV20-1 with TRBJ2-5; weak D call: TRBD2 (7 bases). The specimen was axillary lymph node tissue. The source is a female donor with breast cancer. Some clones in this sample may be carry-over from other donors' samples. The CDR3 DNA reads TGCAGTGCTGGCCCAGGGGAGGGCCAAGAGACCCAGTACTTC. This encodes CSAGPGEGQETQYF.